The 3 T cell receptor beta chains below come from one sample, sequenced in a study of Ad26.COV2.S vaccination and SARS-CoV-2 variants. Treatment reported: roughly 20 received Ad26.COV2.S at low or high dose, single or two shots; 5 received placebo; per-sample allocation not given. Day 63 following the first vaccine or placebo injection was when the samples were taken. Sequenced by immunoSEQ multiplex PCR; TCRdb stores in-frame clones only, minus some. The data contain under 600,000 clones, roughly nine tenths of them singletons. Sequencing used peripheral blood, obtained in a trial of Ad26.COV2.S vaccine versus placebo. The receptors were gathered from a person between 18 and 65 years old who received the Ad26.COV2.S COVID-19 vaccine or a placebo.

This clone was seen more than once but under ten times. As DNA, the CDR3 is TGTGCCAGCAGGGACCGGGACTTGTCTTTCGGCGAGCAGTACTTC. This codes for CASRDRDLSFGEQYF. The chain has TRBV27 and TRBJ2-7, with a tentative D call TRBD2 (6 bases). Trimming cost V 6 bases and J 6 bases, with 21 bases left between them. The CDR3 sequence is 15 residues long. Germline V gene sequence: CDR1 MNHEY, CDR2 SMNVEV (reference sequence).

The gene calls are TRBV7-6 and TRBJ2-1, with TRBD2 matching over 11 bases. After removal of 1 base from V and 8 bases from J, the junction contained 13 bases not matched to a gene. Germline V gene lookup returns CDR1 SGHVS and CDR2 FNYEAQ. The CDR3 totals 18 residues. This chain's CDR3 is CASSLGVTSGRGIDEQFF. CDR3 DNA sequence: TGTGCCAGCAGCTTAGGGGTAACTAGCGGGAGAGGAATCGATGAGCAGTTCTTC. The entire variable domain, with the rest obtained from reference TRBV7-6 and TRBJ2-1, is as follows: GAGVSQSPRYKVTKRGQDVALRCDPISGHVSLYWYRQALGQGPEFLTYFNYEAQQDKSGLPNDRFSAERPEGSISTLTIQRTEQRDSAMYRCASSLGVTSGRGIDEQFFGPGTRLTVL.

V usage is TRBV5-1 and J usage is TRBJ1-6; 10 bases fit TRBD1. J gave up 7 bases and V 5 bases, and 9 bases lay outside the gene matches. The CDR3 extends over 16 amino acids. Germline V CDR1 and CDR2: SGHRS, YFSETQ. The DNA of the CDR3 is TGCGCCAGCAGACAGACAGGGGGCGGTGTAAATTCACCCCTCCACTTT. Amino acid sequence: CASRQTGGGVNSPLHF.